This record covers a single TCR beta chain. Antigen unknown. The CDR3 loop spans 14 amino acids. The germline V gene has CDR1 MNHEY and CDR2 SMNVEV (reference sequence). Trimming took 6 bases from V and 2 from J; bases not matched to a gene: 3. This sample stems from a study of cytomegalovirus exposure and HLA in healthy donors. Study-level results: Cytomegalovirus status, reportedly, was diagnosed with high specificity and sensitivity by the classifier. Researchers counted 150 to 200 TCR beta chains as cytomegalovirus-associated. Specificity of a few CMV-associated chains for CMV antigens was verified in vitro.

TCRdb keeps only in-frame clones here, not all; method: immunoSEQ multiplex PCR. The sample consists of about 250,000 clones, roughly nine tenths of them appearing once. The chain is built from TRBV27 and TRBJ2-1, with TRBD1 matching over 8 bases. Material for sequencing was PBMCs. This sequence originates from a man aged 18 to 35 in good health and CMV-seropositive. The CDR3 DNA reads TGTGCCAGCAGCCAACAGGGGGCCTACAATGAGCAGTTCTTC. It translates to CASSQQGAYNEQFF.